This note documents a single TCR beta chain sequence. Sequenced by immunoSEQ multiplex PCR; TCRdb stores in-frame clones only, minus some. The top ten clones hold roughly a tenth of a sample with fewer than 150,000 clones, 80% to 90% of them seen once. In germline, CDR1 is MDHEN, CDR2 SYDVKM. The CDR3 runs to 11 residues. V was cut by 6 bases and J by 3 bases, with 5 bases left in between. The sample belongs to a study of T cell responses to AZD1222 COVID-19 vaccine. The chain is built from TRBV28 and TRBJ1-1; D is undetermined. The source material was peripheral blood, sampled 28 days after the second AZD1222 dose. The clonotype comes from an adult who received the AZD1222 COVID-19 vaccine. CDR3 coding DNA: TGTGCCAGCAGGGTGGACACTGAAGCTTTCTTT. This encodes CASRVDTEAFF.